These 27 T cell receptor beta chains originate from one sample sequenced in a study of Ad26.COV2.S vaccination and SARS-CoV-2 variants. Some clones are missing from TCRdb's copy, which holds only in-frame ones; the method was immunoSEQ multiplex PCR. The table lists about 410,000 clones, around 89% of them singletons. The treatment was: 15 to 20 received Ad26.COV2.S at low or high dose, single or two shots; 5 received placebo; per-sample allocation not given. Sampling occurred on day 63 after the first vaccine or placebo injection. The sample here was peripheral blood, taken in a trial of Ad26.COV2.S vaccine versus placebo. All receptors come from a person aged 18-60 years who received the Ad26.COV2.S COVID-19 vaccine or a placebo.

The V and J genes are TRBV10-3 and TRBJ2-1; TRBD1 matches at 7 bases. The germline CDR1 and CDR2 sequences are ENHRY and SYGVKD. CDR3 length: 14 residues. Losses at the gene ends were 10 bases for V and 0 bases for J; bases not matched to a gene: 6. CDR3 in amino acids: CATEGQSSYNEQFF. The CDR3 DNA is TGTGCCACCGAGGGACAGAGCTCCTACAATGAGCAGTTCTTC.

The J gene is TRBJ2-1, the V gene TRBV6-5, with D perhaps TRBD1 or TRBD2 (5 bases each). This CDR3 comprises 13 residues. With 7 bases removed from V and 4 bases from J, the gap between germline ends came to 11 bases. Germline CDR1 and CDR2: MNHEY and SVGAGI. The CDR3 bases are TGTGCCAGCAAGGAGAGGGGTTACAATGAGCAGTTCTTC. It specifies CASKERGYNEQFF.

This clone was counted once. The chain employs TRBV30 and TRBJ1-2; maybe TRBD1 (5 bases). V lost 7 bases and J 9 bases, leaving 12 bases between the germline ends. Germline CDR1 is GTSNPN and CDR2 is SVGIG (reference sequence). The CDR3 covers 10 residues. DNA of the CDR3: TGTGCCTTTCGACAGTCTAGCTACACCTTC. Translation gives CAFRQSSYTF.

V gene TRBV10-3 combines with J gene TRBJ2-7; TRBD1 matches at 7 bases. The V segment lost 0 bases and the J segment 3 bases; nucleotides outside the gene matches: 2. This CDR3 comprises 14 residues. CDR1 and CDR2 from the germline V gene are ENHRY and SYGVKD. This CDR3 is CAISESRQGYEQYF. The DNA for the CDR3 is TGTGCCATCAGTGAGTCACGACAGGGCTACGAGCAGTACTTC.

The chain uses TRBV27 and TRBJ2-7, with 7 bases matching TRBD2. Germline values: CDR1 MNHEY, CDR2 SMNVEV (reference sequence). With 5 bases clipped from V and 3 bases from J, the junction kept 10 bases outside the gene matches. The CDR3 runs to 15 residues. CDR3 DNA: TGTGCCAGCAGTCCGCGGCGGGGGATGAACTACGAGCAGTACTTC. Amino acid sequence: CASSPRRGMNYEQYF.

The V call is TRBV6-5, the J call TRBJ2-7, with 7 bases fitting TRBD2. The V gene end was trimmed by 6 bases and the J gene end by 0 bases; junction bases not matched to a gene: 8. The CDR3 is made up of 15 amino acids. Looked up from germline, CDR1 is MNHEY and CDR2 is SVGAGI. CDR3 amino acids: CASRFLAASSYEQYF. CDR3 DNA sequence: TGTGCCAGCAGGTTCCTAGCGGCCAGCTCCTACGAGCAGTACTTC.

V usage is TRBV28 and J usage is TRBJ1-3, with 8 positions matching TRBD1. Germline V gives CDR1 MDHEN, CDR2 SYDVKM. This CDR3 has 15 residues. V shed 4 bases, J shed 0 bases, and the junction held 2 bases outside the gene matches. The CDR3, as DNA: TGTGCCAGCAGTTCCGACAGGGGCTCTGGAAACACCATATATTTT. It is translated as CASSSDRGSGNTIYF.

The chain has TRBV4-3 and TRBJ1-2; D is unclear. Trimming removed 0 bases at V and 1 base at J, with 9 bases between. The CDR3 totals 15 residues. The germline V gene has CDR1 LGHNA and CDR2 YSLEER. The CDR3 bases are TGCGCCAGCAGCCAAGATTTGGGCGGTAACTATGGCTACACCTTC. Its protein is CASSQDLGGNYGYTF.

Note on this clone: Other DNA sequences in the sample encode the same CDR3. The gene calls are TRBV10-3 and TRBJ2-1, with D unclear. The CDR3 extends over 12 amino acids. The V end was cut by 3 bases, the J end by 2 bases, with 2 bases between. Germline-derived CDR1 and CDR2 are ENHRY and SYGVKD. CDR3 protein: CAISDAYNEQFF. The DNA for the CDR3 is TGTGCCATCAGTGATGCCTACAATGAGCAGTTCTTC.

This sequence joins TRBV7-3 and TRBJ2-4; the match to TRBD1 covers 7 bases. There are 16 residues in the CDR3. In germline, CDR1 is SGHTA, CDR2 FQGTGA. J lost 3 bases, V lost 1 base, and 6 bases had no gene match. The CDR3 loop is CASSLRGQWGKNIQYF. The CDR3 coding sequence is TGTGCCAGCAGCTTAAGGGGACAGTGGGGCAAAAACATTCAGTACTTC.

The J gene is TRBJ2-7, the V gene TRBV5-5; D gene uncertain. The CDR3 totals 15 residues. V lost 5 bases to trimming and J lost 0 bases, with 15 bases between them. The germline CDR1 and CDR2 sequences are SGHKS and YYEKEE (reference sequence). Here the CDR3 DNA reads TGTGCCAGCAGGAGACTCCCGTTAAGCTCCTACGAGCAGTACTTC. Residues: CASRRLPLSSYEQYF.

V usage is TRBV9 and J usage is TRBJ1-1; D might be TRBD1 (6 bases). The CDR3 has 15 residues. CDR1 is SGDLS, CDR2 YYNGEE, per germline. Between the trimmed V and J ends, which lost 4 bases and 5 bases, there was a span of 18 bases. CDR3 coding DNA: TGTGCCAGCAGCACACAGGGATTGGCCGGTACTGAAGCTTTCTTT. Amino acids: CASSTQGLAGTEAFF.

The CDR3 DNA reads TGTGCCAGCAGCAGACCAGGGACTAGCGCGTTAACCTACAATGAGCAGTTCTTC. Its translation: CASSRPGTSALTYNEQFF. This chain joins TRBV9 and TRBJ2-1, with 10 bases fitting TRBD2. CDR1 is SGDLS, CDR2 YYNGEE, per germline. The CDR3 has 18 residues. The junction had 12 bases not matched to a gene; V was cut back by 4 bases and J by 2 bases.

V usage is TRBV11-2 and J usage is TRBJ2-1, with D possibly TRBD1 on 6 matching bases. Germline CDR1 and CDR2: SGHAT and FQNNGV. This CDR3 contains 15 residues. Trimming removed 10 bases from V and 2 bases from J, with 18 bases in between. CDR3 in DNA: TGTGCCATTAGTACAGGGATCGGCCCCTACAATGAGCAGTTCTTC. Translated, it gives CAISTGIGPYNEQFF.

V gene TRBV29-1 combines with J gene TRBJ1-3; D possibly corresponds to TRBD1 (6 bases). The V gene's germline CDR1 is SQVTM and CDR2 ANQGSEA. Trimming shortened V by 6 bases and J by 2 bases, and 14 bases separated the two germline ends. The CDR3 is 14 residues long. The CDR3 nucleotides read TGCAGCGTAGGCTCAGGGGCACCTGGAAACACCATATATTTT. It yields the protein CSVGSGAPGNTIYF.

The gene calls are TRBV18 and TRBJ1-1; 7 nucleotides line up with TRBD1. The CDR3 consists of 16 residues. J lost 0 bases, V lost 4 bases, and 8 bases had no gene match. The germline V gene encodes CDR1 KGHSH and CDR2 LQKENI. The DNA of the CDR3 is TGTGCCAGCTCACGGGACCGCGACAGGGTGAACACTGAAGCTTTCTTT. Translated: CASSRDRDRVNTEAFF. Full variable domain (remainder filled in from reference TRBV18 and TRBJ1-1): NAGVMQNPRHLVRRRGQEARLRCSPMKGHSHVYWYRQLPEEGLKFMVYLQKENIIDESGMPKERFSAEFPKEGPSILRIQQVVRGDSAAYFCASSRDRDRVNTEAFFGQGTRLTVV.

This chain links TRBV27 with TRBJ2-4; D is ambiguous. V was pared by 3 bases and J by 6 bases, with 9 bases between. The CDR3 has 13 residues. Germline V gene sequence: CDR1 MNHEY, CDR2 SMNVEV (reference sequence). CDR3 coding DNA: TGTGCCAGCAGTTTCAGGCTGGGAAACATTCAGTACTTC. As protein: CASSFRLGNIQYF.

The gene calls are TRBV7-9 and TRBJ1-5; no reliable D call. In germline, CDR1 is SEHNR, CDR2 FQNEAQ (reference sequence). The CDR3 totals 14 residues. The V end was cut by 1 base, the J end by 2 bases, with 6 bases between. CDR3 DNA sequence: TGTGCCAGCAGCTTAGGGAATGGCAATCAGCCCCAGCATTTT. Amino acid sequence: CASSLGNGNQPQHF.

The genes are TRBV4-2 and TRBJ1-2; D is ambiguous. The CDR3 totals 14 residues. The germline V gene encodes CDR1 LGHNA and CDR2 YNFKEQ. The ends were cut back, 1 base at V and 2 bases at J, with 8 bases in the middle. CDR3 coding DNA: TGTGCCAGCAGCCAAGGCCCCCAGAACTATGGCTACACCTTC. Translated: CASSQGPQNYGYTF.

This clone has just one count. The chain employs TRBV30 and TRBJ1-1; D perhaps matches TRBD1 (5 bases). This CDR3 has 15 residues. Germline lookup yields CDR1 GTSNPN and CDR2 SVGIG (reference sequence). V gave up 0 bases and J gave up 1 base, with 12 bases separating them. CDR3 DNA: TGTGCCTGGAGTGTACTTGCAGGGTGGAACACTGAAGCTTTCTTT. Residues: CAWSVLAGWNTEAFF.

The gene calls are TRBV19 and TRBJ1-1, with D tentatively TRBD1 (5 bases). Germline CDR1 and CDR2: LNHDA and SQIVND (reference sequence). V lost 4 bases and J 1 base, leaving 10 bases between the germline ends. The CDR3 consists of 14 residues. CDR3 sequence (DNA): TGTGCCAGTAGTAAAGGGACTGCGAACACTGAAGCTTTCTTT. Translating gives CASSKGTANTEAFF.

This sequence joins TRBV6-1 and TRBJ1-5; TRBD1 agrees at 11 bases. The V and J ends lost 3 bases and 7 bases, in that order; junction bases with no gene match: 5. The CDR3 loop spans 15 amino acids. Germline V CDR1 and CDR2: MNHNS, SASEGT. DNA for the CDR3: TGTGCCAGCAGTGAGGACAGGGGGCATCGACAGCCCCAGCATTTT. This gives the protein CASSEDRGHRQPQHF.

The chain joins TRBV3-1 (or the pseudogene TRBV3-2) to TRBJ2-4; tentatively, D is TRBD1 (5 bases). The CDR3 covers 14 residues. Trimming cost V 1 base and J 1 base, with 5 bases left between them. The germline V gene encodes CDR1 LGHDT and CDR2 YNNKEL (reference sequence). CDR3 residues: CASSQGGAKNIQYF. The CDR3 region has the DNA TGTGCCAGCAGCCAAGGGGGCGCCAAAAACATTCAGTACTTC.

This chain uses TRBV6-9 with TRBJ2-3; unclear D gene. This CDR3 is 14 amino acids long. The V end lost 0 bases, the J end lost 2 bases, and 6 bases lay between the germline ends. The V gene's germline CDR1 is MNHGY and CDR2 SVAAGI. The DNA of the CDR3 is TGTGCCAGCAGTTATTCGGGCTCCACAGATACGCAGTATTTT. Protein sequence: CASSYSGSTDTQYF.

The CDR3 DNA is TGTGCCAGTACCCCTGGGGGGACAGGGCTCGGGAGGAGGGAAGATGAGCAGTTCTTC. Translated: CASTPGGTGLGRREDEQFF. This chain uses TRBV19 with TRBJ2-1; TRBD1 aligns across 9 bases. From germline, CDR1 is LNHDA and CDR2 SQIVND (reference sequence). J lost 8 bases, V lost 7 bases, and 24 bases had no gene match. There are 19 residues in the CDR3.

The J gene is TRBJ2-3, the V gene TRBV18; D gene unclear. V lost 0 bases, J lost 3 bases, and 7 bases lay in between. CDR1 is KGHSH, CDR2 LQKENI, per germline. The CDR3 has 14 residues. Here the CDR3 DNA reads TGTGCCAGCTCACCACCGACCCAGACAGATACGCAGTATTTT. Translated: CASSPPTQTDTQYF.

V is TRBV25-1 and J is TRBJ2-3; TRBD2 agrees at 7 bases. Germline CDR1 reads MGHDK; CDR2 reads SYGVNS. V shed 3 bases, J shed 3 bases, and the junction held 3 bases outside the gene matches. The length of the CDR3 is 14 residues. The CDR3 DNA follows: TGTGCCAGCAGTGACAGCGGGACGACAGATACGCAGTATTTT. As protein: CASSDSGTTDTQYF.